These 17 T cell receptor beta chains were all obtained from the same sample, sequenced in a study of blood T cell repertoires in COVID-19. TCRdb keeps only in-frame clones here, not all; method: immunoSEQ multiplex PCR. Of about 140,000 clones listed, roughly 85% are singletons. The sample was peripheral blood. All receptors come from a man between 50 and 59 years old with acute or convalescent COVID-19.

The rearrangement links TRBV19 to TRBJ1-5; 8 positions match TRBD1. The V segment lost 4 bases and the J segment 5 bases; nucleotides outside the gene matches: 7. The CDR3 loop spans 15 amino acids. Germline V gene sequence: CDR1 LNHDA, CDR2 SQIVND (reference sequence). Written as DNA, the CDR3 is TGTGCCAGTAGTACCTCCGGGACAGGTGATCAGCCCCAGCATTTT. Translating it yields CASSTSGTGDQPQHF.

As for this clone: The same CDR3 is also encoded by other DNA sequences in this sample. V usage is TRBV12-3 or TRBV12-4 and J usage is TRBJ1-1, with TRBD1 matching over 9 bases. The junction had 2 bases not matched to a gene; V was cut back by 6 bases and J by 3 bases. The CDR3 loop spans 13 amino acids. The chain's CDR3 is CASRGTGHTEAFF. CDR3 coding DNA: TGTGCCAGCAGAGGGACAGGGCACACTGAAGCTTTCTTT.

The V gene is TRBV16, the J gene TRBJ1-4; 7 bases match TRBD1. The germline gives CDR1 KGHSY, CDR2 FQNENV. V was clipped by 0 bases and J by 5 bases; unmatched bases: 6. The CDR3 covers 16 residues. The CDR3 sequence: CASSQSIEQGNEKLFF. The CDR3 coding sequence is TGTGCCAGCAGCCAATCAATCGAACAGGGGAATGAAAAACTGTTTTTT.

For the CDR3, the DNA is TGTGCCAGCAAGGAAACAGGGTTGTACGAGCAGTACTTC. Residues: CASKETGLYEQYF. This chain links TRBV2 with TRBJ2-7; possibly TRBD1 for D (6 bases). This CDR3 comprises 13 residues. The V and J ends lost 7 bases and 4 bases respectively, with 14 bases between them. The germline CDR1 and CDR2 sequences are SNHLY and FYNNEI.

The genes are TRBV29-1 and TRBJ1-1; a weak D match, TRBD1 (6 bases). The CDR3 extends over 12 amino acids. V dropped 8 bases and J dropped 1 base, with 11 bases sitting between them. The germline V gene has CDR1 SQVTM and CDR2 ANQGSEA. CDR3 nucleotide sequence: TGCAGCACCTGGACAGCGAACACTGAAGCTTTCTTT. Translated: CSTWTANTEAFF.

The chain uses TRBV5-6 and TRBJ2-7; D possibly corresponds to TRBD2 (5 bases). The CDR3 extends over 12 amino acids. The V end was cut by 3 bases, the J end by 3 bases, with 7 bases between. From germline, CDR1 is SGHDT and CDR2 YYEEEE. The CDR3 DNA is TGTGCCAGCAGCTCGAGGGACTACGAGCAGTACTTC. The encoded protein is CASSSRDYEQYF.

The chain couples TRBV7-9 to TRBJ1-5, with 7 bases that match TRBD1. The CDR3 runs to 16 residues. Looked up from germline, CDR1 is SEHNR and CDR2 is FQNEAQ (reference sequence). With V trimmed by 0 bases and J by 1 base, 3 bases remained unmatched. CDR3 nucleotides: TGTGCCAGCAGCTTAGCCCAGGGGGTGAGCAATCAGCCCCAGCATTTT. This translates into CASSLAQGVSNQPQHF.

This chain connects TRBV4-2 to TRBJ2-5; D might be TRBD1 (6 bases). CDR3 length equals 19 residues. The V gene lost 4 bases and the J gene lost 5 bases, with 29 bases spanning the gap. The germline V gene has CDR1 LGHNA and CDR2 YNFKEQ. DNA of the CDR3: TGTGCCAGCAGCCTGTCGGCGACAGGAACTAGAGTCTTCCAGGAGACCCAGTACTTC. Its protein is CASSLSATGTRVFQETQYF.

The chain carries TRBV2 and TRBJ1-2, with 8 positions matching TRBD1. Germline CDR1 and CDR2: SNHLY and FYNNEI. V lost 6 bases to trimming and J lost 7 bases; unmatched junction nucleotides: 7. CDR3 length: 13 amino acids. In DNA, the CDR3 is TGTGCCAGCAGCAACAGGGGGGTAGGTGGCTACACCTTC. It is translated as CASSNRGVGGYTF.

DNA of the CDR3: TGTGCCAGCAGCCCCCGAGGAGGGACTGAGTATGAAAAACTGTTTTTT. It is translated as CASSPRGGTEYEKLFF. This chain joins TRBV7-9 and TRBJ1-4; TRBD1 might be the D (5 bases). The CDR3 loop spans 16 amino acids. Trimming cost V 5 bases and J 6 bases, with 19 bases left between them. CDR1 and CDR2 from the germline V gene are SEHNR and FQNEAQ (reference sequence).

This sequence joins TRBV27 and TRBJ1-1; possible D gene TRBD1, 5 bases. Trimming stripped 6 bases from V and 1 base from J, with 9 bases between. The CDR3 has 13 amino acids. Germline V lookup: CDR1 MNHEY, CDR2 SMNVEV (reference sequence). The DNA for the CDR3 is TGTGCCAGCAGGTCTCAGGGGAACACTGAAGCTTTCTTT. It translates to CASRSQGNTEAFF.

The J gene is TRBJ2-1, the V gene TRBV29-1, with 7 nucleotides matching TRBD2. The CDR3 sequence is 14 residues long. Germline V gene sequence: CDR1 SQVTM, CDR2 ANQGSEA. V gave up 8 bases and J gave up 4 bases; unmatched junction bases: 11. The CDR3 protein is CSTLSGADYNEQFF. CDR3 sequence (DNA): TGCAGCACCTTAAGCGGGGCAGATTACAATGAGCAGTTCTTC.

This clone has a handful of counts. J is TRBJ1-5 and V is TRBV18; D possibly corresponds to TRBD1 (5 bases). Germline CDR1 reads KGHSH; CDR2 reads LQKENI. The CDR3 has 14 amino acids. The V gene lost 5 bases and the J gene lost 4 bases, with 12 bases spanning the gap. Here the CDR3 DNA reads TGTGCCAGCTCAGTTCAACGGGGGAATCAGCCCCAGCATTTT. Its protein is CASSVQRGNQPQHF.

The chain has TRBV5-1 and TRBJ1-1, with a possible D match to TRBD1 (6 bases). Germline V gives CDR1 SGHRS, CDR2 YFSETQ. Trimming left V 1 base short and J 3 bases short, with 13 bases between. The CDR3 extends over 15 amino acids. The CDR3 is CASSLSPGADTEAFF. The CDR3 region has the DNA TGCGCCAGCAGCTTGTCCCCAGGGGCGGACACTGAAGCTTTCTTT.

The chain combines TRBV7-2 with TRBJ2-1; no clear D gene. Germline lookup yields CDR1 SGHTA and CDR2 FQGNSA. V lost 2 bases and J 4 bases, leaving 9 bases between the germline ends. The CDR3 loop spans 14 amino acids. The CDR3 DNA follows: TGTGCCAGCAGCTTACAGCTAGTTTACAATGAGCAGTTCTTC. Translation gives CASSLQLVYNEQFF.

The V call is TRBV3-1 (or the pseudogene TRBV3-2), the J call TRBJ2-1; no clear D gene. The CDR3 has 13 residues. Trimming stripped 4 bases from V and 4 bases from J, with 8 bases between. Germline V gene lookup returns CDR1 LGHDT and CDR2 YNNKEL (reference sequence). The CDR3 DNA reads TGTGCCAGCAGCCCCCCCGGGTACAATGAGCAGTTCTTC. This gives the protein CASSPPGYNEQFF.

The chain links TRBV3-1 (or the pseudogene TRBV3-2) to TRBJ1-1; perhaps TRBD1 as D (6 bases). V lost 1 base to trimming and J lost 6 bases, with 12 bases between them. The CDR3 is 14 residues long. In germline, CDR1 is LGHDT, CDR2 YNNKEL (reference sequence). The CDR3 bases are TGTGCCAGCAGCCAAGTCAGGGGCCCCGCTGAAGCTTTCTTT. This encodes CASSQVRGPAEAFF.